This TCR beta chain was obtained from a study of T cells in Graves' hyperthyroidism and ophthalmopathy (dated by TCRdb to the late 2010s). Regarding the research as a whole: Peripheral blood samples were taken at the time of initial diagnosis, prior to any treatment. TCR Vbeta CDR3 sequencing of fewer than 150 peripheral blood samples (roughly 41 ophthalmopathy, approximately 80 hyperthyroidism and some 17 progressor patients) is reported in the paper. The roughly 100 discovery patients were divided at random into training and test sets in a 7:3 ratio. An independent validation cohort of fewer than 20 hyperthyroidism patients and 17 patients who later progressed to ophthalmopathy tested prospective prediction of ophthalmopathy. Once sampling was done, hyperthyroidism patients were given methimazole at a starting dose of 30 mg daily, whereas ophthalmopathy patients were given high-dose intravenous methylprednisolone. TCR V-J signatures able to tell the groups apart were searched for in a discovery cohort of approximately 95 patients, of whom roughly 42 had Graves' ophthalmopathy and about 60 had stable Graves' hyperthyroidism. In addition, the study compared T-cell repertoires in thyroid tissue and in blood from several Graves' hyperthyroidism patients. The study at large found these results: Most expanded thyroid clonotypes (frequency above 0.001) were also detected in blood, a finding suggesting that blood repertoires may reflect thyroid immune responses. Sample size was not statistically predetermined, and investigators were not blinded to group allocation. In validation, progression to ophthalmopathy was predicted by the model with 70% to 71% sensitivity and just over 72% specificity, a median of approximately 6.5 months before onset. In cross-validation, a model built on a 13 V-J signature told ophthalmopathy apart from stable hyperthyroidism with less than 90% sensitivity and roughly 82% specificity, and in testing the same model reached 80%/75%.

A patient counted as having stable Graves' hyperthyroidism if no progression to ophthalmopathy occurred over 18 months of follow-up. Hyperthyroidism patients were newly diagnosed, had a disease duration of under 2 months, and were aged 18 to 65 years. Patients with uncontrolled infections, other autoimmune diseases, pregnancy or lactation were excluded. Diagnoses relied on clinical symptoms, serum thyroxine and TRAb, thyroid ultrasound and orbital computed tomography. PBMCs were separated from 8 to 10 ml of fresh peripheral blood using Ficoll-Paque density gradient centrifugation. Trizol reagent was used to extract total RNA, and RNA quality was then checked on an Agilent 2100 Bioanalyzer. About this clonotype: What this receptor recognizes is not known. No qualities accompany the bases; no much larger clone lies one base away.

The TCR beta CDR3 regions were amplified from the RNA transcripts. The first round of RT-PCR for the TCR CDR3 was performed with the HTBI primer set and the Qiagen OneStep RT-PCR kit. Libraries were constructed in a second round of multiplex PCR, after which size selection and purification were carried out. Libraries were sequenced paired-end with 100 bp reads on an Illumina HiSeq2000. Processing in the source paper ran as follows. SOAPnuke was used to process the raw data, removing reads that contained adapters or uncalled bases, had a mean Phred below 15, or lacked an exact match to the constant primer or identifier. COPE v1.2.5 was used to merge the high-quality paired reads, and each unique nucleotide sequence was defined as a clonotype. Clonotypes were aligned to IMGT TRBV, TRBD and TRBJ reference segments using MiTCR v1.1. The analysis was restricted to V-J combinations with a frequency above 0.0001, which together covered 98% to 99.2% of the repertoires. A TCS score was defined as the ratio between F50 (clonal expansion) and ExV (chaos), using BLOSUM62-based TCRdist between CDR3 peptides within each V-J. Welch's t-statistics and random forest reduced around 550 V-J features to some 14, which were used in a naive Bayes classifier (R e1071). Through fastp at Q25 and MiXCR, TCRdb rebuilt clones from the public reads, retaining in-frame beta chains. Every distinct CDR3 protein forms one entry, paired with its most common genes and DNA. TCRdb, not the authors, supplied the V and J calls. This sample holds a few hundred thousand distinct CDR3 sequences; under 15% were observed only once. Of the sample, less than 20% is held by the ten largest clones.

V has 4 bases trimmed and J has 0 bases trimmed; junction bases matching no gene number 6. From its cysteine to its phenylalanine, the CDR3 spans 15 amino acids. Of all the DNA, just the CDR3 is kept, 45 bases in frame from base 1. The germline V gene encodes CDR1 SNHLY and CDR2 FYNNEI. This sequence was found in a woman aged 18-35 years with Graves' hyperthyroidism. The sequenced sample consisted of blood. The chain is encoded by TRBV2 joined to TRBJ2-7, with TRBD1 matching 7 junction bases. The DNA reads TGTGCCAGCAGTGGGTCGGACAGGCCCTCCTACGAGCAGTACTTC. Translated, it gives CASSGSDRPSYEQYF.